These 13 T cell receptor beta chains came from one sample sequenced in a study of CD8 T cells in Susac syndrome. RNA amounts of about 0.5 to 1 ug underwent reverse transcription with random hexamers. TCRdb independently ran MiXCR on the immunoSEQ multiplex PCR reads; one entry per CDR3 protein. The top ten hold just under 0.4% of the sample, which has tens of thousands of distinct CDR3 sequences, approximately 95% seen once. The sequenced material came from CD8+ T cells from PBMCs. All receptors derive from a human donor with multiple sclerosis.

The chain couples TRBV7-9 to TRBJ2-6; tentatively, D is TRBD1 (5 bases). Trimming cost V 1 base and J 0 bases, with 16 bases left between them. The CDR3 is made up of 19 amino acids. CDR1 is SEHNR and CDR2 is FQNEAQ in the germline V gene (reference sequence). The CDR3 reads CASSLETTAQVSGANVLTF. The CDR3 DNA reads TGTGCCAGCAGCTTAGAAACGACAGCTCAAGTCTCTGGGGCCAACGTCCTGACTTTC. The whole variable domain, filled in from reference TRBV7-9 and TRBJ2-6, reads DTGVSQNPRHKITKRGQNVTFRCDPISEHNRLYWYRQTLGQGPEFLTYFQNEAQLEKSRLLSDRFSAERPKGSFSTLEIQRTEQGDSAMYLCASSLETTAQVSGANVLTFGAGSRLTVL.

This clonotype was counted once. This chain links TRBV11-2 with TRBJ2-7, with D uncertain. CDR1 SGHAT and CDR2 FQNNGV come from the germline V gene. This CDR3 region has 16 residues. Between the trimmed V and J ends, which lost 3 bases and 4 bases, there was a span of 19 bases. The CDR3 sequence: CASSLRRLGTFYEQYF. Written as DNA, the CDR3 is TGTGCCAGCAGCTTGCGCCGTTTAGGAACCTTTTACGAGCAGTACTTC.

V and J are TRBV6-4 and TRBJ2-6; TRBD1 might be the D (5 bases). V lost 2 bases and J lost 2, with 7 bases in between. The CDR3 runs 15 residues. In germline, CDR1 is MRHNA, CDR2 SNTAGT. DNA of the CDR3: TGTGCCAGCAGTGACAGGGGTGCTGGGGCCAACGTCCTGACTTTC. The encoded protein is CASSDRGAGANVLTF.

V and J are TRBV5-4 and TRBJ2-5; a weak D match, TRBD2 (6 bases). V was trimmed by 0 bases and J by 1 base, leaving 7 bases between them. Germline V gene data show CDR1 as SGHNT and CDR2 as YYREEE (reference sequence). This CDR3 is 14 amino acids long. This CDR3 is CASSLAAGQETQYF. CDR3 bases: TGTGCCAGCAGCTTGGCAGCGGGCCAAGAGACCCAGTACTTC. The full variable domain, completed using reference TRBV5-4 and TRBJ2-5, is ETGVTQSPTHLIKTRGQQVTLRCSSQSGHNTVSWYQQALGQGPQFIFQYYREEENGRGNFPPRFSGLQFPNYSSELNVNALELDDSALYLCASSLAAGQETQYFGPGTRLLVL.

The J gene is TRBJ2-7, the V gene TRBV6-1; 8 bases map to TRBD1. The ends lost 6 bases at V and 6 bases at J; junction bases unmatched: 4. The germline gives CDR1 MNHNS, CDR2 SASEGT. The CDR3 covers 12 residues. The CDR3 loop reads CASRHRGSEQYF. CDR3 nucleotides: TGTGCCAGCAGGCACAGGGGGAGCGAGCAGTACTTC.

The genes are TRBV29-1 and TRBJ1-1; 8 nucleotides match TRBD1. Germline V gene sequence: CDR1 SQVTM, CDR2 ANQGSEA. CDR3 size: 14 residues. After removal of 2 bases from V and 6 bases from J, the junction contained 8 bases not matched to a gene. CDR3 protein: CSVEKVGQASEAFF. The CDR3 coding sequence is TGCAGCGTTGAAAAGGTGGGACAGGCCTCTGAAGCTTTCTTT.

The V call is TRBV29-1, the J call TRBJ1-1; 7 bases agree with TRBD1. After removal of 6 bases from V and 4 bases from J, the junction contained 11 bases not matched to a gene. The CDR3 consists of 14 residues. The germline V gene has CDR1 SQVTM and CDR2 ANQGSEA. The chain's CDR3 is CSVDLQGMGTEAFF. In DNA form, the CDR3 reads TGCAGCGTCGACCTACAGGGGATGGGCACTGAAGCTTTCTTT.

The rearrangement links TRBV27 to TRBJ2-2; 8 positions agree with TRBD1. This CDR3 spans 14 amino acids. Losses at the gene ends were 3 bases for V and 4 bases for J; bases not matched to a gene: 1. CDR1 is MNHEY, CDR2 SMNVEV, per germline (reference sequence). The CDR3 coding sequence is TGTGCCAGCAGTTTGGACAGGGCCACCGGGGAGCTGTTTTTT. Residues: CASSLDRATGELFF.

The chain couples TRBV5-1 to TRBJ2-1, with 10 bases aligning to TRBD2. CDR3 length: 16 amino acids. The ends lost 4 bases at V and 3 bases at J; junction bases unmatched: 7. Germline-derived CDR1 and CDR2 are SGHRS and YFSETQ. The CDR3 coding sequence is TGCGCCAGCAGCATACAGCGGGGGGGTTACTACAATGAGCAGTTCTTC. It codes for CASSIQRGGYYNEQFF.

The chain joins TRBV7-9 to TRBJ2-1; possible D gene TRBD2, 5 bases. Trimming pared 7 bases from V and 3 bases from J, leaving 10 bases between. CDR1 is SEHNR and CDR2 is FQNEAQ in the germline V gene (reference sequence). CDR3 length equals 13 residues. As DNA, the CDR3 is TGTGCCAGCAATGCGGGTAACTACAATGAGCAGTTCTTC. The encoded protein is CASNAGNYNEQFF.

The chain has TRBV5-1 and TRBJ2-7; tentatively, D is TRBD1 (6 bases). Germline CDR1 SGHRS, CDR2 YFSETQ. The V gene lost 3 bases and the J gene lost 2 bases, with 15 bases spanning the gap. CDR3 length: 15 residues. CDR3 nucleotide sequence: TGCGCCAGCAGCTGGGGGACATACGACGCCTACGAGCAGTACTTC. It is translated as CASSWGTYDAYEQYF.

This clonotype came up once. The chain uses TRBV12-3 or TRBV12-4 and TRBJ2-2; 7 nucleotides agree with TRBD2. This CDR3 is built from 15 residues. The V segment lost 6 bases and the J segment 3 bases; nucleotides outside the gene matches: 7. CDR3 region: CASRAGTTYTGELFF. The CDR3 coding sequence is TGTGCCAGCAGGGCCGGGACTACCTACACCGGGGAGCTGTTTTTT.

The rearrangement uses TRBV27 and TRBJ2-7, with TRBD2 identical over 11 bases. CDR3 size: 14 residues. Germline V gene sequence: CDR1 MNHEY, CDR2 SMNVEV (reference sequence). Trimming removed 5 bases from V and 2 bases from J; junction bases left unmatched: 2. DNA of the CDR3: TGTGCCAGCAGTGGGACTAGCGGAGCCTACGAGCAGTACTTC. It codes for CASSGTSGAYEQYF.